This T cell receptor (beta chain) was found in a study of read filtering for tumor transcriptome and immune sequencing. Study details: R-ISS stage counts were under 10 for I, roughly 15 for II, 6 or 7 for III. RNA-seq yielded only roughly 80 to 1,400 TCR reads, IR-seq about 4 to 10.27 million. Study conclusions and caveats: This fraction held mixed bone marrow immune cells after CD138-negative sorting.

On this clonotype: What it binds is unknown.

This CDR3 region has 12 residues. Trimming cost V 6 bases and J 5 bases, with 8 bases left between them. Germline CDR1 SEHNR, CDR2 FQNEAQ (reference sequence). This library used roughly 400 ng RNA and molecular barcoded adaptors spanning alpha/delta and beta/gamma chains. TCRdb re-called the reads through MiXCR, storing one row per CDR3 protein. Among 35,000 to 40,000 distinct CDR3 sequences listed, about an eighth were seen once. The genes are TRBV7-9 and TRBJ2-1; D may be TRBD1 or TRBD2 (5 bases each). The sequencing input was a population of CD138-negative cells sorted from bone marrow. The receptor was isolated from a donor at least 40 years old with multiple myeloma. In nucleotides, the CDR3 is TGTGCCAGCAGTCGGGACCACAATGAGCAGTTCTTC. Protein product: CASSRDHNEQFF.